Each of the 20 T cell receptor beta chains below was sequenced from the same sample in a study of blood T cell repertoires in COVID-19. The data were produced by immunoSEQ multiplex PCR, yet TCRdb's version contains in-frame clones alone and is incomplete. The data hold roughly 60,000 clones, with approximately 84% observed a single time. The source material was peripheral blood. The receptors stem from a man in his sixties with acute or convalescent COVID-19.

This clone was recorded once. The J gene is TRBJ1-2, the V gene TRBV19, with TRBD1 identical over 7 bases. The V segment lost 8 bases and the J segment 6 bases; nucleotides outside the gene matches: 9. This CDR3 is built from 13 residues. Per the germline V gene, CDR1 is LNHDA and CDR2 is SQIVND (reference sequence). The CDR3 region has the DNA TGTGCCAGTCAACCAGGGGGTGTTAATGGCTACACCTTC. Translation gives CASQPGGVNGYTF.

This chain links TRBV24-1 with TRBJ2-1; D is possibly TRBD2 (6 bases). The length of the CDR3 is 15 residues. V gave up 7 bases and J gave up 8 bases, with 20 bases separating them. The germline V gene encodes CDR1 KGHDR and CDR2 SFDVKD. CDR3 loop: CATRALTGEEDEQFF. The DNA of the CDR3 is TGTGCCACCAGGGCCCTAACGGGGGAAGAAGATGAGCAGTTCTTC.

The V call is TRBV2, the J call TRBJ2-5; no definite D call. In germline, CDR1 is SNHLY, CDR2 FYNNEI. V was pared by 8 bases and J by 10 bases, with 11 bases between. This CDR3 is built from 10 residues. CDR3 amino acids: CASLGMNQYF. For the CDR3, the DNA is TGTGCCAGCCTCGGTATGAACCAGTACTTC.

This rearrangement joins TRBV30 to TRBJ2-5; 11 bases line up with TRBD1. The CDR3 totals 15 residues. Germline trimming cut 5 bases from V and 4 bases from J; bases unmatched to any gene: 9. The germline V gene has CDR1 GTSNPN and CDR2 SVGIG (reference sequence). For the CDR3, the DNA is TGTGCCTGGGGACAGGGGGCGCGATCAGGAGAGACCCAGTACTTC. It translates to CAWGQGARSGETQYF.

This clone was detected once. V gene TRBV4-2 combines with J gene TRBJ1-4; TRBD1 matches at 7 bases. Germline CDR1 LGHNA, CDR2 YNFKEQ. There are 15 residues in the CDR3. V trimming: 4 bases; J trimming: 6 bases; junction bases outside the gene matches: 8. CDR3 in DNA: TGTGCCAGCAGCCGCGAACAGGGGCAGGATGAAAAACTGTTTTTT. This codes for CASSREQGQDEKLFF.

The rearrangement joins TRBV10-3 to TRBJ1-2; TRBD1 agrees at 9 bases. After removal of 6 bases from V and 8 bases from J, the junction contained 4 bases not matched to a gene. The CDR3 has 12 amino acids. CDR1 is ENHRY and CDR2 is SYGVKD in the germline V gene. DNA of the CDR3: TGTGCCATCAGCTGGACAGGGGAAGGCTACACCTTC. This encodes CAISWTGEGYTF.

This clone was observed a few times. The chain employs TRBV27 and TRBJ2-7; tentative D call: TRBD1 (6 bases). The CDR3 loop spans 15 amino acids. V dropped 4 bases and J dropped 7 bases, with 20 bases sitting between them. Germline V lookup: CDR1 MNHEY, CDR2 SMNVEV (reference sequence). Here the CDR3 DNA reads TGTGCCAGCAGTTCCTATTATTCAGGGGTGAGGGAGCAGTACTTC. It specifies CASSSYYSGVREQYF.

This sequence joins TRBV9 and TRBJ2-7; 8 bases match TRBD1. This CDR3 has 13 amino acids. Per germline, CDR1 SGDLS and CDR2 YYNGEE. Unmatched junction bases numbered 1, after V lost 1 base and J lost 4 bases. Here the CDR3 DNA reads TGTGCCAGCAGCGTAACAGGGGGATACGAGCAGTACTTC. Amino acid sequence: CASSVTGGYEQYF.

The V gene is TRBV9, the J gene TRBJ2-7; possible D gene TRBD2, 6 bases. This CDR3 region has 15 residues. CDR1 is SGDLS, CDR2 YYNGEE, per germline. The ends were cut back, 3 bases at V and 0 bases at J, with 13 bases in the middle. The CDR3 DNA is TGTGCCAGCAGCGAGGAGGGGAATCCCTCCTACGAGCAGTACTTC. As protein: CASSEEGNPSYEQYF.

The chain carries TRBV6-5 and TRBJ1-5; D perhaps matches TRBD1 (6 bases). The germline V and J ends were trimmed by 6 bases and 2 bases, with 14 bases remaining between them. This CDR3 is 15 amino acids long. Germline V CDR1 and CDR2: MNHEY, SVGAGI. As DNA, the CDR3 is TGTGCCAGCAGGACAGGTTTTGGGGGCAATCAGCCCCAGCATTTT. This encodes CASRTGFGGNQPQHF.

V is TRBV28 and J is TRBJ1-1, with D tentatively TRBD1 (6 bases). V was cut by 5 bases and J by 5 bases, with 15 bases left in between. There are 14 residues in the CDR3. From germline, CDR1 is MDHEN and CDR2 SYDVKM. The CDR3, as DNA: TGTGCCAGCAGTCTTACAGGGATGGGAACTGAAGCTTTCTTT. Translated, it gives CASSLTGMGTEAFF.

The rearrangement joins TRBV7-3 to TRBJ2-2, with 7 bases identical to TRBD1. This CDR3 spans 16 amino acids. Looked up from germline, CDR1 is SGHTA and CDR2 is FQGTGA. V lost 0 bases to trimming and J lost 5 bases; unmatched junction nucleotides: 6. This CDR3 is CASSLTFGTATGELFF. The DNA of the CDR3 is TGTGCCAGCAGCTTAACTTTTGGGACAGCGACCGGGGAGCTGTTTTTT.

This chain uses TRBV18 with TRBJ2-2; 11 bases are shared with TRBD1. Germline V CDR1 and CDR2: KGHSH, LQKENI. Trimming at V came to 5 bases and at J to 6 bases, leaving 5 bases not matched to a gene. There are 15 residues in the CDR3. The CDR3 sequence: CASSIGQGASGELFF. In DNA form, the CDR3 reads TGTGCCAGCTCAATCGGACAGGGGGCTTCCGGGGAGCTGTTTTTT.

V usage is TRBV28 and J usage is TRBJ2-1, with TRBD2 matching 9 bases. The junction had 12 bases not matched to a gene; V was cut back by 4 bases and J by 8 bases. The CDR3 has 16 amino acids. CDR1 MDHEN and CDR2 SYDVKM come from the germline V gene. CDR3 bases: TGTGCCAGCAGTTCTCCCGGCGGGGGGGCCCCCCATGAGCAGTTCTTC. Its translation: CASSSPGGGAPHEQFF. Together with reference TRBV28 and TRBJ2-1, the CDR3 gives the full variable domain: DVKVTQSSRYLVKRTGEKVFLECVQDMDHENMFWYRQDPGLGLRLIYFSYDVKMKEKGDIPEGYSVSREKKERFSLILESASTNQTSMYLCASSSPGGGAPHEQFFGPGTRLTVL.

V gene TRBV9 combines with J gene TRBJ1-3; 7 bases match TRBD1. The CDR3 consists of 16 residues. Germline values: CDR1 SGDLS, CDR2 YYNGEE. The junction had 8 bases not matched to a gene; V was cut back by 5 bases and J by 0 bases. CDR3 residues: CASSQQGPLSGNTIYF. In nucleotides, the CDR3 is TGTGCCAGCAGTCAACAGGGGCCTCTCTCTGGAAACACCATATATTTT.

The chain couples TRBV2 to TRBJ1-6; TRBD1 matches at 8 bases. This CDR3 has 15 residues. V gave up 4 bases and J gave up 10 bases; unmatched junction bases: 9. Germline V lookup: CDR1 SNHLY, CDR2 FYNNEI. The CDR3 region has the DNA TGTGCCAGCAGTGTTCTTCAGGGGGCAAGGTCACCCCTCCACTTT. Its protein is CASSVLQGARSPLHF.

This chain joins TRBV5-1 and TRBJ2-1; tentative D call: TRBD1 (6 bases). CDR3 length: 15 residues. Trimming took 2 bases from V and 7 from J, leaving 16 bases between them. The germline V gene has CDR1 SGHRS and CDR2 YFSETQ. CDR3 in amino acids: CASSLWTAEGNEQFF. CDR3 sequence (DNA): TGCGCCAGCAGCTTATGGACAGCCGAAGGAAATGAGCAGTTCTTC.

This rearrangement joins TRBV5-1 to TRBJ1-6; D remains ambiguous. CDR3 length: 18 residues. V was shortened by 4 bases and J by 0 bases, with 17 bases between the two germline ends. Germline V CDR1 and CDR2: SGHRS, YFSETQ. The CDR3: CASSKLTSRSSYNSPLHF. The CDR3 DNA follows: TGCGCCAGCAGCAAGCTGACAAGCCGCTCCTCCTATAATTCACCCCTCCACTTT.

The chain couples TRBV24-1 to TRBJ2-7; 13 positions match TRBD2. Trimming removed 3 bases from V and 6 bases from J; junction bases left unmatched: 4. CDR1 and CDR2 from the germline V gene are KGHDR and SFDVKD. CDR3 size: 15 residues. CDR3 sequence reads: CATSDSGTSGAEQYF. The CDR3 nucleotides read TGTGCCACCAGTGATAGCGGGACTAGCGGGGCCGAGCAGTACTTC.

The chain links TRBV6-1 to TRBJ2-3, with TRBD2 matching over 14 bases. The length of the CDR3 is 18 residues. V trimming: 2 bases; J trimming: 2 bases; junction bases outside the gene matches: 6. CDR1 and CDR2 (germline): MNHNS, SASEGT. The CDR3: CASSETGLAGGLTDTQYF. CDR3 bases: TGTGCCAGCAGTGAAACAGGACTAGCGGGGGGTCTCACAGATACGCAGTATTTT.